These 16 T cell receptor beta chains were sequenced from one sample in a study of cytomegalovirus exposure and HLA in healthy donors (dated by TCRdb to 2016 to 2017). Libraries were prepared through the immunoSEQ multiplex PCR assay. What TCRdb holds here is the immuneACCESS table cut down to in-frame rearrangements. Part of the clones is not present; checked against another copy, under half of the missing clones reflect an unresolved V gene, and the others are unexplained. This sample holds 50,000 to 70,000 clones; 95% were observed only once. Together, the top ten hold 5.8% of the sample. Sample: PBMCs. The receptors stem from a woman between 18 and 29 years old in good health and CMV-seropositive.

This clone was recorded only once. This sequence joins TRBV9 and TRBJ2-1, with D perhaps TRBD2 (7 bases). The CDR3 runs 14 residues. Germline lookup yields CDR1 SGDLS and CDR2 YYNGEE. V was cut by 4 bases and J by 5 bases, with 13 bases left in between. This chain's CDR3 is CASSSVGGHNEQFF. The CDR3, as DNA: TGTGCCAGCAGCTCTGTGGGGGGGCACAATGAGCAGTTCTTC.

V gene TRBV5-1 combines with J gene TRBJ2-7; D may be TRBD2 (6 bases). Germline V gives CDR1 SGHRS, CDR2 YFSETQ. Trimming removed 3 bases from V and 6 bases from J, with 16 bases in between. CDR3 length equals 14 residues. In DNA form, the CDR3 reads TGCGCCAGCAGCTCACGCGGGATAGATGGCGAGCAGTACTTC. Encoded protein: CASSSRGIDGEQYF.

The rearrangement uses TRBV7-2 and TRBJ2-1, with TRBD2 identical over 11 bases. There are 15 residues in the CDR3. Per germline, CDR1 SGHTA and CDR2 FQGNSA. After removal of 4 bases from V and 7 bases from J, the junction contained 6 bases not matched to a gene. CDR3 bases: TGTGCCAGCAGCTCACTAGCGGGAGACGTGAATGAGCAGTTCTTC. Translation: CASSSLAGDVNEQFF.

The rearrangement links TRBV18 to TRBJ2-7; 15 positions agree with TRBD2. The CDR3 covers 18 residues. Trimming removed 3 bases from V and 0 bases from J; junction bases left unmatched: 6. Germline CDR1 and CDR2: KGHSH and LQKENI. The CDR3 DNA is TGTGCCAGCTCACCCGGACTAGCGGGAGGGCGGAGCTCCTACGAGCAGTACTTC. Protein product: CASSPGLAGGRSSYEQYF.

The chain has TRBV6-5 and TRBJ1-2; TRBD1 might be the D (6 bases). Germline V gene sequence: CDR1 MNHEY, CDR2 SVGAGI. V lost 2 bases and J 3 bases, leaving 10 bases between the germline ends. The CDR3 is made up of 14 amino acids. The CDR3: CASSYGGGDYGYTF. In DNA form, the CDR3 reads TGTGCCAGCAGTTACGGAGGGGGGGACTATGGCTACACCTTC.

The chain uses TRBV19 and TRBJ1-5; no definite D call. Trimming removed 0 bases from V and 6 bases from J, with 6 bases in between. The CDR3 contains 13 residues. Germline values: CDR1 LNHDA, CDR2 SQIVND (reference sequence). DNA for the CDR3: TGTGCCAGTAGTATAGATCGGGTTCAGCCCCAGCATTTT. It encodes CASSIDRVQPQHF.

The chain carries TRBV13 and TRBJ1-4; D is undetermined. Trimming cost V 5 bases and J 6 bases, with 13 bases left between them. This CDR3 spans 14 amino acids. CDR1 is PRHDT and CDR2 is FYEKMQ in the germline V gene (reference sequence). The CDR3 nucleotides read TGTGCCAGCAGCATACACGGGGAGGATGAAAAACTGTTTTTT. Protein product: CASSIHGEDEKLFF. The variable domain in full, with the rest retrieved from reference TRBV13 and TRBJ1-4, is AAGVIQSPRHLIKEKRETATLKCYPIPRHDTVYWYQQGPGQDPQFLISFYEKMQSDKGSIPDRFSAQQFSDYHSELNMSSLELGDSALYFCASSIHGEDEKLFFGSGTQLSVL.

The genes are TRBV7-9 and TRBJ2-1; D call uncertain. V was cut by 5 bases and J by 4 bases, with 3 bases left in between. Germline V gives CDR1 SEHNR, CDR2 FQNEAQ (reference sequence). CDR3 length equals 11 residues. CDR3 region: CASSEYNEQFF. Here the CDR3 DNA reads TGTGCCAGCAGCGAGTACAATGAGCAGTTCTTC.

The DNA for the CDR3 is TGTGCCAGCAGCATAAGCGGGGATACGCAGTATTTT. Translating gives CASSISGDTQYF. The chain has TRBV5-6 and TRBJ2-3, with a possible D match to TRBD2 (6 bases). The CDR3 is 12 amino acids. CDR1 is SGHDT and CDR2 is YYEEEE in the germline V gene. The germline V and J ends were trimmed by 4 bases and 6 bases, with 9 bases remaining between them.

This chain connects TRBV29-1 to TRBJ2-1; a possible D gene is TRBD2 (5 bases). Trimming pared 8 bases from V and 0 bases from J, leaving 14 bases between. Per germline, CDR1 SQVTM and CDR2 ANQGSEA. The CDR3 has 14 residues. The CDR3 sequence: CSNRRDYSYNEQFF. As DNA, the CDR3 is TGCAGCAACCGACGGGATTACTCCTACAATGAGCAGTTCTTC.

The rearrangement uses TRBV27 and TRBJ2-3, with 7 bases identical to TRBD2. The CDR3 is made up of 19 amino acids. In germline, CDR1 is MNHEY, CDR2 SMNVEV (reference sequence). The V and J ends lost 6 bases and 0 bases, in that order; junction bases with no gene match: 18. This chain's CDR3 is CASSPSGGGLFYSTDTQYF. CDR3 sequence (DNA): TGTGCCAGCAGCCCCTCTGGGGGAGGGCTTTTCTATAGCACAGATACGCAGTATTTT.

Only one count was recorded for this clone. The rearrangement uses TRBV6-1 and TRBJ2-3, with 7 bases aligning to TRBD2. The CDR3 has 14 amino acids. Germline lookup yields CDR1 MNHNS and CDR2 SASEGT. Germline trimming cut 8 bases from V and 5 bases from J; bases unmatched to any gene: 10. CDR3 DNA sequence: TGTGCCAGCTCGGGCGGGGGAGCGAAAGATACGCAGTATTTT. Protein product: CASSGGGAKDTQYF.

The chain links TRBV6-6 to TRBJ2-7; D possibly corresponds to TRBD1 (6 bases). With 3 bases removed from V and 4 bases from J, the gap between germline ends came to 13 bases. Germline CDR1 and CDR2: MNHNY and SVGAGI (reference sequence). This CDR3 spans 14 amino acids. In DNA form, the CDR3 reads TGTGCCAGCAGTTATTCCGATCAGGGGTACGAGCAGTACTTC. It encodes CASSYSDQGYEQYF.

This chain connects TRBV25-1 to TRBJ1-1; D not resolved. This CDR3 has 11 residues. CDR1 is MGHDK and CDR2 is SYGVNS in the germline V gene. Trimming shortened V by 5 bases and J by 3 bases, and 4 bases separated the two germline ends. The CDR3 sequence: CASSRYTEAFF. In DNA form, the CDR3 reads TGTGCCAGCAGTCGGTACACTGAAGCTTTCTTT.

This chain connects TRBV15 to TRBJ2-7; D not resolved. Between the trimmed V and J ends, which lost 5 bases and 0 bases, there was a span of 11 bases. This CDR3 region has 14 residues. CDR1 is LNHNV, CDR2 YYDKDF, per germline (reference sequence). The CDR3 loop reads CATSAGRLSYEQYF. In DNA, the CDR3 is TGTGCCACCAGCGCCGGAAGACTCTCCTACGAGCAGTACTTC.

The chain uses TRBV7-9 and TRBJ2-3; D gene unclear. The CDR3 has 17 amino acids. Germline-derived CDR1 and CDR2 are SEHNR and FQNEAQ (reference sequence). Trimming removed 3 bases from V and 0 bases from J, with 16 bases in between. In DNA form, the CDR3 reads TGTGCCAGCAGCTTCAAAGTAGTTTGGGCTAGCACAGATACGCAGTATTTT. Translation gives CASSFKVVWASTDTQYF.